Below are 20 T cell receptor beta chains sequenced from a single sample in a study of monozygotic twins with inflammatory bowel disease (dated by TCRdb to between 2018 and 2020). The library was prepared using 5' RACE. The data were produced on an Illumina HiSeq 2500. The reads, reprocessed by TCRdb, yield one row per CDR3 protein sequence and no DNA. The sample's own table lists about 380,000 distinct CDR3 sequences. Jointly, the top ten make up about 2.5% of the sample. The specimen sequenced was blood. The receptors were sampled from a human donor with ulcerative colitis or Crohn's disease, or a healthy co-twin of an affected twin (not recorded which).

CDR3 residues: CASREDWGSSYEQYF. The chain combines TRBV5-1 with TRBJ2-7; as DNA is missing, the TRBD1 call by TCRdb cannot be tested. This CDR3 is built from 15 residues. Germline V gene data show CDR1 as SGHRS and CDR2 as YFSETQ.

The chain couples TRBV4-2 to TRBJ1-2; the TCRdb call, TRBD1, lacks DNA for checking. The CDR3 contains 14 residues. Germline CDR1 reads LGHNA; CDR2 reads YNFKEQ. The chain's CDR3 is CASSQDGAGTGYTF.

V is TRBV28 and J is TRBJ2-2; TCRdb's D call, TRBD1, is unchecked because there is no DNA. This CDR3 is built from 15 residues. Germline V lookup: CDR1 MDHEN, CDR2 SYDVKM. The CDR3 here is CASSRDRGITGELFF.

The rearrangement links TRBV6-5 to TRBJ2-7; lacking DNA, the TRBD1 call made by TCRdb goes unchecked. The germline CDR1 and CDR2 sequences are MNHEY and SVGAGI. The CDR3 extends over 14 amino acids. This CDR3 is CASSSDRSLYEQYF.

The chain has TRBV7-2 and TRBJ1-2; TCRdb designates TRBD1, a call that cannot be tested without DNA. The germline gives CDR1 SGHTA, CDR2 FQGNSA. There are 15 residues in the CDR3. CDR3 residues: CASIPSPRTGYGYTF. The full variable domain, in which reference TRBV7-2 and TRBJ1-2 provide the parts outside the CDR3, is GAGVSQSPSNKVTEKGKDVELRCDPISGHTALYWYRQSLGQGLEFLIYFQGNSAPDKSGLPSDRFSAERTGGSVSTLTIQRTQQEDSAVYLCASIPSPRTGYGYTFGSGTRLTVV.

The V call is TRBV4-3, the J call TRBJ2-6; TCRdb's assignment of TRBD1 cannot be checked, as there is no DNA. In germline, CDR1 is LGHNA, CDR2 YSLEER. This CDR3 is built from 17 residues. The CDR3 is CASSQEGTHSGANVLTF.

V and J are TRBV10-3 and TRBJ1-2; without DNA, the TCRdb call of TRBD1 cannot be checked. Per the germline V gene, CDR1 is ENHRY and CDR2 is SYGVKD. This CDR3 has 14 amino acids. CDR3 protein: CAISELTGNYGYTF.

V usage is TRBV6-2 or TRBV6-3 and J usage is TRBJ2-2; TCRdb proposes TRBD1, but this gene call is untestable without DNA. Germline CDR1 and CDR2: MNHEY and SVGEGT. The CDR3 loop spans 15 amino acids. The CDR3 here is CASSRRRRETGELFF.

V is TRBV4-2 and J is TRBJ2-2. This CDR3 contains 18 residues. Germline V lookup: CDR1 LGHNA, CDR2 YNFKEQ. The CDR3 loop reads CASSLLYGVLANTGELFF.

The chain uses TRBV7-2 and TRBJ1-1. Germline V gene lookup returns CDR1 SGHTA and CDR2 FQGNSA. This CDR3 has 14 amino acids. CDR3 residues: CASSLVITATEAFF.

This sequence joins TRBV4-1 and TRBJ2-5; TCRdb indicates TRBD2, and absent DNA this call remains unverified. CDR1 is MGHRA and CDR2 is YSYEKL in the germline V gene. The length of the CDR3 is 17 residues. CDR3 sequence: CASSLRPSGGAVETQYF.

The chain is built from TRBV25-1 and TRBJ1-4; TCRdb gives TRBD1 as the D gene, but with no DNA this cannot be confirmed. This CDR3 has 15 amino acids. Germline lookup yields CDR1 MGHDK and CDR2 SYGVNS. The chain's CDR3 is CASSEKTGVHEKLFF.

The chain recombines TRBV7-9 with TRBJ1-2. Looked up from germline, CDR1 is SEHNR and CDR2 is FQNEAQ (reference sequence). The CDR3 runs to 16 residues. The CDR3 here is CASSSLDYSINYGYTF.

This rearrangement joins TRBV6-2 or TRBV6-3 to TRBJ2-5; absent DNA, TCRdb's TRBD2 call cannot be checked. This CDR3 has 20 amino acids. Per the germline V gene, CDR1 is MNHEY and CDR2 is SVGEGT. CDR3 sequence: CASSTFPGLQETSGQETQYF.

The V call is TRBV20-1, the J call TRBJ2-1; absent DNA, TCRdb's TRBD1 call cannot be checked. The CDR3 runs to 14 residues. The V gene's germline CDR1 is DFQATT and CDR2 SNEGSKA (reference sequence). The CDR3 sequence: CSARWSGSYNEQFF.

The CDR3 loop is CASSPWGGDAYNEQFF. The chain joins TRBV6-2 or TRBV6-3 to TRBJ2-1; TCRdb's D call of TRBD1 is untestable without DNA. The CDR3 consists of 16 residues. Germline V gene data show CDR1 as MNHEY and CDR2 as SVGEGT.

The chain links TRBV7-3 to TRBJ2-7; lacking DNA, the TRBD2 call made by TCRdb goes unchecked. Germline assignment: CDR1 SGHTA and CDR2 FQGTGA. The CDR3 consists of 21 residues. The CDR3 region is CASSLRFPGLAGGDSSYEQYF.

CDR3: CASSLSGLANTGELFF. V gene TRBV7-2 combines with J gene TRBJ2-2. This CDR3 contains 16 residues. Germline V gene data show CDR1 as SGHTA and CDR2 as FQGNSA.

The chain is built from TRBV5-1 and TRBJ1-3. CDR3 length: 15 amino acids. The germline gives CDR1 SGHRS, CDR2 YFSETQ. CDR3 sequence: CASSLSYYPGNTIYF.

The chain joins TRBV28 to TRBJ1-1; the D gene TCRdb calls, TRBD1, cannot be checked with no DNA. Per germline, CDR1 MDHEN and CDR2 SYDVKM. The CDR3 is 12 amino acids. CDR3 loop: CASSLDTWQAFF.